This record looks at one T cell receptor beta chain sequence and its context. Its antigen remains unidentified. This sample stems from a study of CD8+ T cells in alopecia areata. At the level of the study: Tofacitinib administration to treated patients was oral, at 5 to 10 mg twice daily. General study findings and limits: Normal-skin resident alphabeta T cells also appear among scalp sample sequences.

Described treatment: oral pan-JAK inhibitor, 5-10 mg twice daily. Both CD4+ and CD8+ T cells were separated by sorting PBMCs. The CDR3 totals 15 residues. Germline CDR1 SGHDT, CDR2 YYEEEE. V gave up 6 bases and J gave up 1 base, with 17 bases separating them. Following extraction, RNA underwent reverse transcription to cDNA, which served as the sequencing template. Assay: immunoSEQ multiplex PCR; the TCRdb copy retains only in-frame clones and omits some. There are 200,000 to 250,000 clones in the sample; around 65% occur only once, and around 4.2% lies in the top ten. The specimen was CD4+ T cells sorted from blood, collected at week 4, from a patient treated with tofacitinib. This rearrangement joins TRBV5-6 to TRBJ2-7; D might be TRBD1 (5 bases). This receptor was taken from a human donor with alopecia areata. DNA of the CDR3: TGTGCCAGCACCTCAACCGAGGACAATTCCTACGAGCAGTACTTC. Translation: CASTSTEDNSYEQYF.